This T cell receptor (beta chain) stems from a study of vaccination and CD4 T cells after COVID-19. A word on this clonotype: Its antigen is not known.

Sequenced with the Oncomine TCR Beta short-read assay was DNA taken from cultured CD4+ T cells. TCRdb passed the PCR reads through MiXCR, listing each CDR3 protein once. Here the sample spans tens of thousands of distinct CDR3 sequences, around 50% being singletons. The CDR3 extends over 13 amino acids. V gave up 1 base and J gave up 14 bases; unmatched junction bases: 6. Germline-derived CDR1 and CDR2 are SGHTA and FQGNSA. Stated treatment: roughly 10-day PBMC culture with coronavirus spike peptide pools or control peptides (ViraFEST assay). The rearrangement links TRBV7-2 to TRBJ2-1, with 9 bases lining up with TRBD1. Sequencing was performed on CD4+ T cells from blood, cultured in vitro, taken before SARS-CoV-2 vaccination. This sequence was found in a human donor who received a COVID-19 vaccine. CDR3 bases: TGTGCCAGCAGCTTAGACGGGGACAGGGAGAAGTTCTTC. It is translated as CASSLDGDREKFF.